A single sample is the source of the 15 T cell receptor beta chains below, sequenced in a study of T cell clones after liver transplantation. The protocol was immunoSEQ multiplex PCR, while the TCRdb copy is restricted to in-frame clones and leaves out a portion. The sample yields 16,000 or so clones, roughly nine tenths seen once. Sequencing was performed on CD8+ T cells from blood, taken 46 months after liver transplant. The origin of the receptors is a human patient who received a liver transplant. T cells may partly derive from the graft donor.

CDR3 amino acids: CASSFGLGFGEQFF. CDR3 sequence (DNA): TGTGCCAGCAGCTTTGGGTTGGGGTTTGGTGAGCAGTTCTTC. This chain uses TRBV13 with TRBJ2-1; D ambiguous. The CDR3 has 14 residues. The V end lost 3 bases, the J end lost 9 bases, and 15 bases lay between the germline ends. CDR1 is PRHDT, CDR2 FYEKMQ, per germline (reference sequence). Variable domain in full (rest from reference TRBV13 and TRBJ2-1): AAGVIQSPRHLIKEKRETATLKCYPIPRHDTVYWYQQGPGQDPQFLISFYEKMQSDKGSIPDRFSAQQFSDYHSELNMSSLELGDSALYFCASSFGLGFGEQFFGPGTRLTVL.

The chain links TRBV6-5 to TRBJ1-2; D call uncertain. The ends were cut back, 6 bases at V and 10 bases at J, with 18 bases in the middle. The germline gives CDR1 MNHEY, CDR2 SVGAGI. The CDR3 has 13 amino acids. The CDR3 DNA sequence: TGTGCCAGCAGCCACCGACCGGGAGCCTACTACACCTTC. This encodes CASSHRPGAYYTF.

The chain employs TRBV30 and TRBJ1-1; D possibly corresponds to TRBD1 (5 bases). This CDR3 contains 11 residues. Germline V CDR1 and CDR2: GTSNPN, SVGIG (reference sequence). The V and J ends lost 0 bases and 7 bases respectively, with 6 bases between them. The CDR3 bases are TGTGCCTGGAGTGTGGGACTTGAAGCTTTCTTT. It encodes CAWSVGLEAFF.

The chain carries TRBV5-4 and TRBJ2-3, with TRBD2 matching 12 bases. The CDR3 has 18 amino acids. Looked up from germline, CDR1 is SGHNT and CDR2 is YYREEE (reference sequence). V dropped 0 bases and J dropped 0; count of bases not matched to a gene: 5. The CDR3 DNA follows: TGTGCCAGCAGCTTGGGAGTCACTAGCGGGAGGAGCACAGATACGCAGTATTTT. Its protein product is CASSLGVTSGRSTDTQYF.

The rearrangement links TRBV10-3 to TRBJ2-7, with D hard to call. V was trimmed by 4 bases and J by 3 bases, leaving 10 bases between them. Germline V CDR1 and CDR2: ENHRY, SYGVKD. CDR3 size: 13 residues. CDR3 in amino acids: CAISGSGFYEQYF. CDR3 coding DNA: TGTGCCATCAGTGGATCAGGTTTCTACGAGCAGTACTTC.

The chain couples TRBV7-9 to TRBJ2-1; the match to TRBD2 covers 7 bases. Germline V gene sequence: CDR1 SEHNR, CDR2 FQNEAQ (reference sequence). V lost 5 bases, J lost 0 bases, and 4 bases stayed unmatched. The CDR3 has 15 amino acids. CDR3 sequence reads: CASSASGNSYNEQFF. The CDR3 DNA reads TGTGCCAGCAGCGCAAGCGGGAACTCCTACAATGAGCAGTTCTTC.

V gene TRBV27 combines with J gene TRBJ2-7; D is unresolved. Trimming took 6 bases from V and 2 from J, leaving 5 bases between them. Germline V gene data show CDR1 as MNHEY and CDR2 as SMNVEV (reference sequence). The CDR3 covers 11 residues. This CDR3 is CASRNPYEQYF. DNA of the CDR3: TGTGCCAGCAGAAATCCCTACGAGCAGTACTTC.

The chain links TRBV4-2 to TRBJ2-7, with 10 bases lining up with TRBD2. CDR3 length equals 15 residues. With 1 base clipped from V and 1 base from J, the junction kept 1 base outside the gene matches. Germline values: CDR1 LGHNA, CDR2 YNFKEQ. The CDR3 bases are TGTGCCAGCAGCCAAGGACTAGCGGGTTCCTACGAGCAGTACTTC. It specifies CASSQGLAGSYEQYF.

The chain carries TRBV11-2 and TRBJ2-5, with 11 bases matching TRBD1. Germline CDR1 and CDR2: SGHAT and FQNNGV. Germline trimming cut 5 bases from V and 5 bases from J; bases unmatched to any gene: 7. CDR3 length equals 15 residues. The CDR3 here is CASSEGTGGHETQYF. Here the CDR3 DNA reads TGTGCCAGCAGCGAAGGGACAGGGGGTCACGAGACCCAGTACTTC.

The genes are TRBV5-5 and TRBJ2-7; 7 bases match TRBD1. The CDR3 consists of 12 residues. In germline, CDR1 is SGHKS, CDR2 YYEKEE (reference sequence). V gave up 4 bases and J gave up 6 bases; unmatched junction bases: 4. CDR3 region: CASSPGTAEQYF. CDR3 bases: TGTGCCAGCAGCCCAGGGACAGCCGAGCAGTACTTC.

The rearrangement joins TRBV28 to TRBJ1-3, with D tentatively TRBD1 (6 bases). The germline V gene encodes CDR1 MDHEN and CDR2 SYDVKM. The CDR3 is made up of 17 amino acids. V was shortened by 6 bases and J by 1 base, with 19 bases between the two germline ends. The CDR3 reads CASSGGGGTGSGNTIYF. CDR3 coding DNA: TGTGCCAGCAGCGGGGGAGGGGGAACGGGATCTGGAAACACCATATATTTT.

This clone appeared a single time. This sequence joins TRBV19 and TRBJ2-1, with 10 bases fitting TRBD2. The J segment lost 6 bases and the V segment lost 3 bases, leaving 5 bases of the junction unmatched. This CDR3 region has 15 residues. CDR1 and CDR2 (germline): LNHDA, SQIVND (reference sequence). The CDR3 DNA reads TGTGCCAGTAGTATTACTAGCGGGACAGGCAATGAGCAGTTCTTC. It specifies CASSITSGTGNEQFF.

J is TRBJ2-7 and V is TRBV6-1; TRBD2 aligns across 7 bases. The CDR3 spans 13 residues. Germline loops: CDR1 MNHNS, CDR2 SASEGT. The V gene end was trimmed by 8 bases and the J gene end by 0 bases; junction bases not matched to a gene: 4. CDR3 DNA: TGTGCCAGCCACGGCGGGAGCTCCTACGAGCAGTACTTC. It yields the protein CASHGGSSYEQYF.

The V call is TRBV19, the J call TRBJ2-2, with a tentative D call TRBD2 (6 bases). The CDR3 sequence is 15 residues long. CDR1 is LNHDA and CDR2 is SQIVND in the germline V gene (reference sequence). V shed 1 base and J shed 7 bases, with 13 bases lying between them. Here the CDR3 reads CASSIGAGLVGELFF. In nucleotides, the CDR3 is TGTGCCAGTAGTATAGGGGCGGGGTTAGTCGGGGAGCTGTTTTTT.

Here the CDR3 reads CASSWGGGPQETQYF. As DNA, the CDR3 is TGCGCCAGCAGCTGGGGTGGGGGCCCACAGGAGACCCAGTACTTC. The chain combines TRBV4-3 with TRBJ2-5; TRBD1 is a possible D gene (6 bases). CDR3 size: 15 residues. Trimming removed 5 bases at V and 5 bases at J, with 18 bases between. The V gene's germline CDR1 is LGHNA and CDR2 YSLEER.